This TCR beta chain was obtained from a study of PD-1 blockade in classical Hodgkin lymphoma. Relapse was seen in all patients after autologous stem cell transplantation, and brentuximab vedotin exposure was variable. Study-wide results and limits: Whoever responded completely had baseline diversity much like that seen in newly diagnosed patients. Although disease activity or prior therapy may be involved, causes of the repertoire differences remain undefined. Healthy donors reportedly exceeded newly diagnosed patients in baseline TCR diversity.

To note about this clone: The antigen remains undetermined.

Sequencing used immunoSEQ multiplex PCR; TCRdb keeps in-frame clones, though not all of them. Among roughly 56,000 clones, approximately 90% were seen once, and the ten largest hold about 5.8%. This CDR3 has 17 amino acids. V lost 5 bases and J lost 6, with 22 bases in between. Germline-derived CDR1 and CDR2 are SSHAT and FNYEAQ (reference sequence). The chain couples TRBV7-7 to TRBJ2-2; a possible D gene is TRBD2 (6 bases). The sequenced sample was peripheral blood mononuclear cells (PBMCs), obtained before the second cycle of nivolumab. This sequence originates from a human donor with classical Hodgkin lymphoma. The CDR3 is CASSQKTSFSVAGELFF. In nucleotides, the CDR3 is TGTGCCAGCAGCCAGAAGACTAGTTTTTCGGTCGCCGGGGAGCTGTTTTTT.